This T cell receptor beta chain was documented in a study of blood T cell repertoires in COVID-19. The wider study: Specimens from acute and convalescent COVID-19 originated in the United States, Italy and Spain. In each case, the material was cDNA or gDNA derived from T cells, B-cell-depleted T cells, or PBMCs.

Authors' data handling: Amplifying reference gene primers gave estimates of nucleated cell counts. The repertoire was sequenced with immunoSEQ multiplex PCR; TCRdb's copy has only in-frame clones and lacks some. V and J calls and clone size follow that table, whereas D and trimming were derived from the DNA. The sample holds over 150,000 clones, more than 80% seen once. Sequenced sample: peripheral blood. This sequence was found in a human donor in a cohort sampled during active COVID-19.

CDR3 nucleotides: TGTGCCAGCAGTGGTCCAACCGGGACAGGGACTTACGAGCAGTACTTC. Its translation is CASSGPTGTGTYEQYF. The J gene is TRBJ2-7, the V gene TRBV25-1; 9 bases line up with TRBD1. This CDR3 comprises 16 residues. Germline lookup yields CDR1 MGHDK and CDR2 SYGVNS. J lost 4 bases, V lost 4 bases, and 11 bases had no gene match.